Detailed here is one T cell receptor (beta chain). These data originate in a study of blood T cell repertoires in COVID-19. Overall study: PBMCs, B-cell-depleted T cells, or T cells provided the cDNA or gDNA that made up the material.

Sequencing was performed with immunoSEQ multiplex PCR; in TCRdb, only in-frame clones are kept and a portion is missing. The sample lists some 150,000 clones; 82% were seen once. This CDR3 spans 15 amino acids. Trimming pared 8 bases from V and 0 bases from J, leaving 17 bases between. CDR1 is SGHVS, CDR2 FQNEAQ, per germline. The sample comprised peripheral blood. This receptor was identified in a woman between 70 and 85 years old with acute or convalescent COVID-19. The chain joins TRBV7-8 to TRBJ2-7; D is possibly TRBD1 (5 bases). DNA of the CDR3: TGTGCCAGCGGACATCCCGGCCGCGACTCCTACGAGCAGTACTTC. Translated: CASGHPGRDSYEQYF.